One T cell receptor beta chain is described in this entry. This sample was taken from a study of T cell responses to AZD1222 COVID-19 vaccine. From germline, CDR1 is LNHDA and CDR2 SQIVND (reference sequence). This CDR3 has 16 residues. V was clipped by 4 bases and J by 3 bases; unmatched bases: 11. Here immunoSEQ multiplex PCR was the method, and the copy in TCRdb shows in-frame clones only, minus some. The profile shows 200,000 or so clones, about 93% of them singletons. This TCR was recovered from an adult who received the AZD1222 COVID-19 vaccine. This sample comprised peripheral blood, obtained 28 days after the second AZD1222 dose. This chain links TRBV19 with TRBJ1-1, with TRBD1 matching over 7 bases. The CDR3 loop is CASSTMTGRRDTEAFF. CDR3 DNA: TGTGCCAGTAGTACTATGACAGGGAGGAGGGACACTGAAGCTTTCTTT.